These 22 T cell receptor beta chains came from one sample sequenced in a study of blood T cell repertoires in COVID-19. TCRdb's copy holds only in-frame clones and misses some; the assay was immunoSEQ multiplex PCR. The sample lists about 250,000 clones, about nine tenths occurring once. The material sequenced was PBMCs or T cells enriched from blood (not recorded which). These TCRs come from a man younger than 35 who had recovered from COVID-19.

This chain connects TRBV13 to TRBJ2-7, with 7 bases aligning to TRBD1. The CDR3 consists of 15 residues. The trim removed 5 bases at V and 5 bases at J, leaving 12 bases unmatched. The V gene's germline CDR1 is PRHDT and CDR2 FYEKMQ (reference sequence). The CDR3 region is CASSQDIDREHEQYF. CDR3 sequence (DNA): TGTGCCAGCAGCCAAGATATAGACAGGGAACACGAGCAGTACTTC.

The V gene is TRBV28, the J gene TRBJ1-3; 12 nucleotides line up with TRBD1. The CDR3 has 14 amino acids. Per the germline V gene, CDR1 is MDHEN and CDR2 is SYDVKM. The V and J ends lost 5 bases and 8 bases, in that order; junction bases with no gene match: 4. CDR3 loop: CASSPGQGAHTIYF. The CDR3 coding sequence is TGTGCCAGCAGTCCGGGACAGGGGGCGCACACCATATATTTT. The full variable domain, its missing parts supplied by reference TRBV28 and TRBJ1-3, is DVKVTQSSRYLVKRTGEKVFLECVQDMDHENMFWYRQDPGLGLRLIYFSYDVKMKEKGDIPEGYSVSREKKERFSLILESASTNQTSMYLCASSPGQGAHTIYFGEGSWLTVV.

This clone was recorded once. CDR3 amino acids: CASSLGGDSNQPQHF. The CDR3 DNA is TGTGCCAGCAGCTTGGGGGGTGACAGCAATCAGCCCCAGCATTTT. V and J are TRBV7-9 and TRBJ1-5; possibly TRBD1 for D (5 bases). Germline V gene lookup returns CDR1 SEHNR and CDR2 FQNEAQ (reference sequence). CDR3 length: 15 residues. Trimming removed 3 bases from V and 1 base from J, with 10 bases in between. The full variable domain, rest sourced from reference TRBV7-9 and TRBJ1-5, is DTGVSQNPRHKITKRGQNVTFRCDPISEHNRLYWYRQTLGQGPEFLTYFQNEAQLEKSRLLSDRFSAERPKGSFSTLEIQRTEQGDSAMYLCASSLGGDSNQPQHFGDGTRLSIL.

The chain couples TRBV11-1 to TRBJ2-3, with a possible D match to TRBD2 (5 bases). Germline CDR1 is SGHAT and CDR2 is FQDESV (reference sequence). The V end lost 6 bases, the J end lost 4 bases, and 8 bases lay between the germline ends. The length of the CDR3 is 12 residues. The DNA for the CDR3 is TGTGCCAGCAGGGCTAGCCCAGATACGCAGTATTTT. Translated, it gives CASRASPDTQYF.

The rearrangement links TRBV2 to TRBJ2-2; 7 bases fit TRBD2. Germline CDR1 is SNHLY and CDR2 is FYNNEI. V shed 8 bases, J shed 1 base, and the junction held 7 bases outside the gene matches. The CDR3 has 15 residues. CDR3 residues: CASGRGSGNTGELFF. CDR3 coding DNA: TGTGCCAGCGGCCGCGGGAGTGGGAACACCGGGGAGCTGTTTTTT.

The CDR3 protein is CAWWALRTEAFF. The CDR3 DNA is TGTGCCTGGTGGGCTTTGCGCACTGAAGCTTTCTTT. The chain is built from TRBV30 and TRBJ1-1; D gene unclear. V was trimmed by 5 bases and J by 4 bases, leaving 11 bases between them. The germline V gene encodes CDR1 GTSNPN and CDR2 SVGIG (reference sequence). CDR3 length: 12 amino acids.

This clone was counted once. The rearrangement joins TRBV6-5 to TRBJ1-1; D might be TRBD1 (6 bases). Deletions cut 6 bases from V and 1 base from J, with 9 bases between. The germline gives CDR1 MNHEY, CDR2 SVGAGI. This CDR3 spans 13 amino acids. The CDR3 nucleotides read TGTGCCAGCAGGACAGGCTGGAACACTGAAGCTTTCTTT. It yields the protein CASRTGWNTEAFF.

The rearrangement links TRBV10-3 to TRBJ2-7; D call uncertain. CDR1 is ENHRY and CDR2 is SYGVKD in the germline V gene. This CDR3 has 14 amino acids. Trimming took 11 bases from V and 1 from J, leaving 18 bases between them. CDR3 nucleotides: TGTGCCCTCGCAAGACGGAGCGATTCCTACGAGCAGTACTTC. It is translated as CALARRSDSYEQYF.

Concerning this clone itself: Other DNA sequences of this sample code for an identical CDR3. The chain joins TRBV7-9 to TRBJ1-1; D call uncertain. V was trimmed by 1 base and J by 8 bases, leaving 5 bases between them. The CDR3 is 11 residues long. Germline V gene lookup returns CDR1 SEHNR and CDR2 FQNEAQ (reference sequence). The chain's CDR3 is CASSLGGEAFF. CDR3 DNA: TGTGCCAGCAGCTTAGGCGGGGAAGCTTTCTTT.

The V gene is TRBV3-1 (or the pseudogene TRBV3-2), the J gene TRBJ2-5; 10 bases are a match to TRBD2. The CDR3 contains 18 residues. After removal of 2 bases from V and 5 bases from J, the junction contained 14 bases not matched to a gene. Germline CDR1 LGHDT, CDR2 YNNKEL (reference sequence). This CDR3 is CASSQWLSGGGGAETQYF. DNA for the CDR3: TGTGCCAGCAGCCAATGGCTCAGCGGGGGGGGAGGGGCGGAGACCCAGTACTTC.

The chain is built from TRBV21-1 and TRBJ1-2; the table's D call, TRBD1, was not checked against the DNA. TRBV21-1 is listed as a pseudogene. This CDR3 is built from 15 residues. The CDR3 is CASSPAGQGGYGYTF. Written as DNA, the CDR3 is TGTGCCAGCAGCCCGGCGGGACAGGGGGGATATGGCTACACCTTC.

CDR3 in DNA: TGCGCCAGCAGCCAAGTTTCTATGAACACTGAAGCTTTCTTT. It specifies CASSQVSMNTEAFF. The chain has TRBV4-1 and TRBJ1-1, with D unresolved. Trimming left V 1 base short and J 0 bases short, with 6 bases between. The CDR3 extends over 14 amino acids. Germline CDR1 is MGHRA and CDR2 is YSYEKL.

This clone was detected only once. This rearrangement joins TRBV11-2 to TRBJ2-5; tentatively, D is TRBD1 (6 bases). Trimming cost V 5 bases and J 5 bases, with 18 bases left between them. The CDR3 has 15 residues. Germline values: CDR1 SGHAT, CDR2 FQNNGV. CDR3 coding DNA: TGTGCCAGCAGCCCGGGGACACCCCGGCGGGAGACCCAGTACTTC. Protein sequence: CASSPGTPRRETQYF.

The chain couples TRBV10-3 to TRBJ2-3; D unclear. CDR1 and CDR2 from the germline V gene are ENHRY and SYGVKD. The CDR3 length is 13 residues. V was pared by 5 bases and J by 3 bases, with 9 bases between. The CDR3 here is CAISNRGTDTQYF. The CDR3 coding sequence is TGTGCCATCAGTAATAGAGGAACAGATACGCAGTATTTT.

This rearrangement joins TRBV11-3 to TRBJ2-2; tentative D call: TRBD1 (6 bases). Germline CDR1 SGHNT, CDR2 YENEEA. The CDR3 covers 16 residues. V lost 5 bases, J lost 4 bases, and 17 bases lay in between. The CDR3 DNA reads TGTGCCAGCAGCCTCGTAGGGGGACCCCCCACCGGGGAGCTGTTTTTT. Amino acid sequence: CASSLVGGPPTGELFF.

The chain employs TRBV5-5 and TRBJ2-6; 7 nucleotides agree with TRBD2. The CDR3 runs 18 residues. Germline trimming cut 0 bases from V and 0 bases from J; bases unmatched to any gene: 6. Germline V gene data show CDR1 as SGHKS and CDR2 as YYEKEE (reference sequence). As DNA, the CDR3 is TGTGCCAGCAGCTTGGTGGGAGGGTTCTTCTCTGGGGCCAACGTCCTGACTTTC. Its translation is CASSLVGGFFSGANVLTF.

The chain links TRBV5-1 to TRBJ2-1; 8 bases align to TRBD2. The CDR3 consists of 18 residues. Trimming took 0 bases from V and 7 from J; bases not matched to a gene: 15. The germline CDR1 and CDR2 sequences are SGHRS and YFSETQ. This CDR3 is CASSLARGGLQNRNEQFF. The CDR3 DNA reads TGCGCCAGCAGCTTGGCCCGGGGGGGCCTCCAAAATCGGAATGAGCAGTTCTTC.

This chain connects TRBV7-6 to TRBJ2-1; no reliable D call. This CDR3 is built from 14 residues. Trimming pared 5 bases from V and 0 bases from J, leaving 8 bases between. Germline-derived CDR1 and CDR2 are SGHVS and FNYEAQ. This chain's CDR3 is CASSPRLSYNEQFF. CDR3 DNA: TGTGCCAGCAGCCCGCGCCTCTCCTACAATGAGCAGTTCTTC.

This clone came up a few times. The J gene is TRBJ2-1, the V gene TRBV2, with TRBD2 matching over 7 bases. The junction had 9 bases not matched to a gene; V was cut back by 6 bases and J by 4 bases. There are 15 residues in the CDR3. CDR1 and CDR2 from the germline V gene are SNHLY and FYNNEI. For the CDR3, the DNA is TGTGCCAGCAGGCCGCCGGGACTACCTTACAATGAGCAGTTCTTC. This gives the protein CASRPPGLPYNEQFF.

This clone was counted a single time. This sequence joins TRBV9 and TRBJ2-7; the match to TRBD2 covers 14 bases. Germline V gene sequence: CDR1 SGDLS, CDR2 YYNGEE. Trimming at V came to 4 bases and at J to 4 bases, leaving 10 bases not matched to a gene. This CDR3 has 17 residues. CDR3 coding DNA: TGTGCCAGCAGCACCGGGACTAGCGGGAGTGCACCATACGAGCAGTACTTC. Residues: CASSTGTSGSAPYEQYF. The whole variable domain, filled in from reference TRBV9 and TRBJ2-7, reads DSGVTQTPKHLITATGQRVTLRCSPRSGDLSVYWYQQSLDQGLQFLIQYYNGEERAKGNILERFSAQQFPDLHSELNLSSLELGDSALYFCASSTGTSGSAPYEQYFGPGTRLTVT.

The CDR3 protein is CASSPEGTGISSPLHF. The DNA of the CDR3 is TGTGCCAGCAGCCCGGAGGGGACAGGGATATCGTCACCCCTCCACTTT. The J gene is TRBJ1-6, the V gene TRBV3-1 (or the pseudogene TRBV3-2); TRBD1 matches at 9 bases. The germline gives CDR1 LGHDT, CDR2 YNNKEL (reference sequence). The CDR3 consists of 16 residues. V lost 4 bases and J lost 10; bases outside the gene matches: 11.

This chain uses TRBV5-4 with TRBJ1-2, with a possible D match to TRBD1 (5 bases). CDR1 and CDR2 (germline): SGHNT, YYREEE (reference sequence). The CDR3 sequence is 16 residues long. Trimming removed 0 bases from V and 0 bases from J, with 12 bases in between. The CDR3 DNA follows: TGTGCCAGCAGCTTGGCCGTCGACAGCGCTAACTATGGCTACACCTTC. Its translation: CASSLAVDSANYGYTF. The complete variable domain, with remaining parts taken from reference TRBV5-4 and TRBJ1-2, reads ETGVTQSPTHLIKTRGQQVTLRCSSQSGHNTVSWYQQALGQGPQFIFQYYREEENGRGNFPPRFSGLQFPNYSSELNVNALELDDSALYLCASSLAVDSANYGYTFGSGTRLTVV.